One sample yielded the 10 T cell receptor beta chains listed below, sequenced in a study of CXCR3-negative and CXCR3-positive naive CD8 T cells. Carrying UMI labels, the TRB cDNA libraries were prepared through 5' RACE. TCRdb reprocessed the 5' RACE reads, keeping one entry per CDR3 protein, no DNA. The listing contains about 41,000 distinct CDR3 sequences. The specimen sequenced was memory CD8+ T cells from blood. Every receptor here comes from a human donor in good health. Some clones in this sample may be carry-over from other donors' samples.

The J gene is TRBJ2-2, the V gene TRBV24-1; TCRdb's assignment of TRBD1 cannot be checked, as there is no DNA. Germline CDR1 is KGHDR and CDR2 is SFDVKD. The CDR3 covers 14 residues. The CDR3 here is CATSDGTGSGELFF.

The rearrangement uses TRBV28 and TRBJ2-3; the D gene TCRdb calls, TRBD1, cannot be checked with no DNA. The CDR3 has 13 amino acids. From germline, CDR1 is MDHEN and CDR2 SYDVKM. The CDR3 loop reads CASSDTWADTQYF.

The rearrangement joins TRBV3-1 to TRBJ2-1. CDR1 and CDR2 from the germline V gene are LGHDT and YNNKEL (reference sequence). This CDR3 spans 15 amino acids. CDR3: CASSPEVSSYNEQFF.

The V gene is TRBV29-1, the J gene TRBJ1-4; TCRdb proposes TRBD1, but this gene call is untestable without DNA. The CDR3 is 15 residues long. Germline CDR1 is SQVTM and CDR2 is ANQGSEA. CDR3 in amino acids: CSVEETGRADEKLFF.

The CDR3 is CASSYLVTGRNEQFF. The genes are TRBV6-2 or TRBV6-3 and TRBJ2-1; TCRdb returns TRBD1, unconfirmable since there is no DNA. This CDR3 comprises 15 residues. Germline V CDR1 and CDR2: MNHEY, SVGEGT.

The chain is built from TRBV12-3 or TRBV12-4 and TRBJ2-2; TCRdb's assignment of TRBD1 cannot be checked, as there is no DNA. The CDR3 has 16 amino acids. The CDR3 loop reads CASSLAGGLNTGELFF.

The rearrangement links TRBV6-1 to TRBJ2-4. The CDR3 runs 12 residues. Germline CDR1 MNHNS, CDR2 SASEGT. CDR3 loop: CASSEATDIQYF.

The chain joins TRBV25-1 to TRBJ2-5. This CDR3 contains 13 residues. Germline V gives CDR1 MGHDK, CDR2 SYGVNS. The CDR3 loop reads CASSEYVGETQYF.

The gene calls are TRBV28 and TRBJ2-1; TCRdb's D call of TRBD1 is untestable without DNA. CDR1 MDHEN and CDR2 SYDVKM come from the germline V gene. This CDR3 comprises 12 residues. CDR3 in amino acids: CASSAPGNEQFF. Variable domain in full (rest from reference TRBV28 and TRBJ2-1): DVKVTQSSRYLVKRTGEKVFLECVQDMDHENMFWYRQDPGLGLRLIYFSYDVKMKEKGDIPEGYSVSREKKERFSLILESASTNQTSMYLCASSAPGNEQFFGPGTRLTVL.

This rearrangement joins TRBV6-4 to TRBJ2-3; TCRdb designates TRBD1, a call that cannot be tested without DNA. CDR3 length equals 12 residues. Germline V CDR1 and CDR2: MRHNA, SNTAGT. This chain's CDR3 is CASRGETDTQYF.